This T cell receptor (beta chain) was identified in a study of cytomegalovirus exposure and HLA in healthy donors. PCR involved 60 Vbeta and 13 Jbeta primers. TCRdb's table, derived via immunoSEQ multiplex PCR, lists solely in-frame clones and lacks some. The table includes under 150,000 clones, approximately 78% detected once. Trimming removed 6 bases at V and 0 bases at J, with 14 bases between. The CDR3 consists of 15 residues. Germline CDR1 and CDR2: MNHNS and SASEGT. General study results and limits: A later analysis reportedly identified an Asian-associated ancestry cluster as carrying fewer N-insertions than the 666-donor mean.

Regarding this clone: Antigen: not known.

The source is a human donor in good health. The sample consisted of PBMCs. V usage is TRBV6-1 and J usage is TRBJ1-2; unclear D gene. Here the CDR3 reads CASRVPGLANYGYTF. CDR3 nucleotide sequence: TGTGCCAGCAGAGTACCAGGTTTAGCTAACTATGGCTACACCTTC.